These 25 T cell receptor beta chains originate from one sample sequenced in a study of vaccination and CD4 T cells after COVID-19. As to treatment: approximately 10-day PBMC culture with coronavirus spike peptide pools or control peptides (ViraFEST assay). Before the COVID-19 pandemic (2011-2018), CD4+ T cells were obtained from the unexposed donor. Their cognate antigens are unknown. Oncomine TCR Beta short-read sequencing was applied to DNA from cultured CD4+ T cells. Genomic DNA was drawn out of CD4+ T cells grown in culture. In TCRdb, the PCR reads were re-called with MiXCR into one record per CDR3 protein. The sample holds about 10,000 distinct CDR3 sequences, 25% to 35% seen once. Sequenced sample: CD4+ T cells from blood, cultured in vitro. These receptors originate from a human donor in good health.

CDR3 nucleotide sequence: TGTGCCATCGGGGACAGGGTTGATTCACCCCTCCACTTT. It yields the protein CAIGDRVDSPLHF. This chain uses TRBV10-3 with TRBJ1-6; 9 bases align to TRBD1. V lost 8 bases to trimming and J lost 8 bases; unmatched junction nucleotides: 4. There are 13 residues in the CDR3. The germline gives CDR1 ENHRY, CDR2 SYGVKD.

The chain combines TRBV19 with TRBJ2-3; D tentatively reads TRBD1 or TRBD2 (5 bases each). CDR3 size: 12 residues. The V gene lost 6 bases and the J gene lost 6 bases, with 10 bases spanning the gap. Germline CDR1 and CDR2: LNHDA and SQIVND (reference sequence). CDR3 residues: CASRGPGDTQYF. CDR3 coding DNA: TGTGCCAGTAGGGGACCAGGGGATACGCAGTATTTT.

The genes are TRBV28 and TRBJ2-7; perhaps TRBD1 as D (6 bases). Germline V gene lookup returns CDR1 MDHEN and CDR2 SYDVKM. CDR3 length equals 13 residues. The germline V and J ends were trimmed by 7 bases and 2 bases, with 12 bases remaining between them. In nucleotides, the CDR3 is TGTGCCAGCACACAGGGAAGGGCCTACGAGCAGTACTTC. This translates into CASTQGRAYEQYF.

The chain has TRBV6-1 and TRBJ2-5, with TRBD2 matching 7 bases. V dropped 8 bases and J dropped 1; count of bases not matched to a gene: 10. The CDR3 covers 15 residues. Per the germline V gene, CDR1 is MNHNS and CDR2 is SASEGT. CDR3 sequence: CASASFSGPQETQYF. The CDR3 DNA follows: TGTGCCAGCGCATCCTTTAGCGGGCCCCAAGAGACCCAGTACTTC.

This clonotype is deemed medium-sized. For the CDR3, the DNA is TGTGCCATCAGGGACAGGGCTAACTATGGCTACACCTTC. Translation: CAIRDRANYGYTF. The chain uses TRBV10-3 and TRBJ1-2; 8 bases fit TRBD1. The J segment lost 0 bases and the V segment lost 6 bases, leaving 0 bases of the junction unmatched. Germline CDR1 is ENHRY and CDR2 is SYGVKD. This CDR3 has 13 residues.

The chain combines TRBV27 with TRBJ2-1; the D is unclear. Germline V lookup: CDR1 MNHEY, CDR2 SMNVEV (reference sequence). Trimming removed 3 bases at V and 7 bases at J, with 10 bases between. This CDR3 has 13 residues. The CDR3 DNA is TGTGCCAGCAGTTTCTTGGCTCGGAATGAGCAGTTCTTC. Protein: CASSFLARNEQFF.

This clonotype was observed a handful of times. The chain joins TRBV2 to TRBJ1-2, with TRBD1 as a possible D gene (6 bases). With 5 bases removed from V and 4 bases from J, the gap between germline ends came to 17 bases. The CDR3 extends over 15 amino acids. The germline V gene has CDR1 SNHLY and CDR2 FYNNEI. This chain's CDR3 is CASSSSQGASYGYTF. The CDR3 DNA reads TGTGCCAGCAGTAGTTCACAGGGAGCCTCCTATGGCTACACCTTC.

The chain has TRBV7-2 and TRBJ2-1, with 12 bases identical to TRBD2. In germline, CDR1 is SGHTA, CDR2 FQGNSA. Trimming took 1 base from V and 7 from J; bases not matched to a gene: 5. The CDR3 has 16 residues. For the CDR3, the DNA is TGTGCCAGCAGCTTAGATCTGACTAGCGGGGGAAATGAGCAGTTCTTC. It specifies CASSLDLTSGGNEQFF.

The chain joins TRBV21-1 to TRBJ1-1. TRBV21-1 is an annotated pseudogene. This CDR3 has 16 amino acids. The CDR3 DNA reads as TGTGCCAGCAGCAAAGGCGGGGGGGTGGTAGGGACTGAAGCTTTCTTT. Amino acid sequence: CASSKGGGVVGTEAFF.

The chain uses TRBV7-9 and TRBJ2-5; D uncertain. Germline V CDR1 and CDR2: SEHNR, FQNEAQ (reference sequence). This CDR3 contains 15 residues. V shed 5 bases and J shed 4 bases, with 17 bases lying between them. The CDR3 loop reads CASSQLDFDAETQYF. CDR3 DNA: TGTGCCAGCAGCCAACTGGATTTCGATGCAGAGACCCAGTACTTC.

This clonotype was seen a single time. The gene calls are TRBV19 and TRBJ2-5; no definite D call. Germline CDR1 LNHDA, CDR2 SQIVND (reference sequence). This CDR3 contains 14 residues. V was pared by 1 base and J by 2 bases, with 8 bases between. The CDR3: CASSIVNGQETQYF. CDR3 sequence (DNA): TGTGCCAGTAGTATAGTTAATGGTCAAGAGACCCAGTACTTC. Full variable domain (rest looked up from reference TRBV19 and TRBJ2-5): DGGITQSPKYLFRKEGQNVTLSCEQNLNHDAMYWYRQDPGQGLRLIYYSQIVNDFQKGDIAEGYSVSREKKESFPLTVTSAQKNPTAFYLCASSIVNGQETQYFGPGTRLLVL.

This chain joins TRBV20-1 and TRBJ2-3; no reliable D call. Germline lookup yields CDR1 DFQATT and CDR2 SNEGSKA (reference sequence). This CDR3 is 14 amino acids long. The V and J ends lost 3 bases and 0 bases respectively, with 10 bases between them. CDR3 amino acids: CSASPAFSTDTQYF. The CDR3 DNA reads TGCAGTGCTAGCCCAGCCTTCAGCACAGATACGCAGTATTTT.

The genes are TRBV24-1 and TRBJ2-1, with a tentative D call TRBD2 (5 bases). Trimming left V 0 bases short and J 9 bases short, with 17 bases between. CDR3 size: 16 residues. Germline CDR1 is KGHDR and CDR2 is SFDVKD. The DNA of the CDR3 is TGTGCCACCAGTGATTTGTTCCAAGGTCAAGAGGGTGAGCAGTTCTTC. It encodes CATSDLFQGQEGEQFF.

The V gene is TRBV27, the J gene TRBJ1-3, with D uncertain. V lost 0 bases, J lost 3 bases, and 15 bases lay in between. CDR3 length: 17 amino acids. Germline CDR1 reads MNHEY; CDR2 reads SMNVEV (reference sequence). The DNA of the CDR3 is TGTGCCAGCAGTTTATCGCCCGCTCCGGGAAGTGGAAACACCATATATTTT. Its protein product is CASSLSPAPGSGNTIYF.

To note about this clonotype: Since no conserved phenylalanine or tryptophan closes the CDR3, a read error is the likely cause. CDR3 DNA sequence: TGTGCCAGCAGTTTTAGTCCCGGTGGGGCCACTACCCGCGAGCAGTACCTC. This gives the protein CASSFSPGGATTREQYL. V usage is TRBV28 and J usage is TRBJ2-7, with D tentatively TRBD1 (5 bases). Trimming cost V 3 bases and J 6 bases, with 24 bases left between them. The CDR3 loop spans 17 amino acids. CDR1 and CDR2 from the germline V gene are MDHEN and SYDVKM.

The chain links TRBV9 to TRBJ1-1; tentatively, D is TRBD1 (5 bases). V lost 3 bases and J lost 1, with 10 bases in between. The germline V gene encodes CDR1 SGDLS and CDR2 YYNGEE. The length of the CDR3 is 14 residues. The CDR3 spells CASSGRGTNTEAFF. CDR3 in DNA: TGTGCCAGCAGCGGCCGAGGGACGAACACTGAAGCTTTCTTT.

The chain recombines TRBV7-9 with TRBJ2-7; 7 bases line up with TRBD2. This CDR3 spans 13 amino acids. Trimming cost V 5 bases and J 7 bases; bases outside gene matches: 8. Germline CDR1 and CDR2: SEHNR and FQNEAQ (reference sequence). The CDR3 region is CASSRRESGEQYF. Here the CDR3 DNA reads TGTGCCAGCAGCAGGCGGGAGTCGGGGGAGCAGTACTTC.

This chain connects TRBV6-2 or TRBV6-3 to TRBJ2-1, with D unclear. From germline, CDR1 is MNHEY and CDR2 SVGEGT. This CDR3 has 12 residues. V gave up 6 bases and J gave up 4 bases, with 7 bases separating them. The CDR3, as DNA: TGTGCCAGCAGGCAAGGGTACAATGAGCAGTTCTTC. Protein product: CASRQGYNEQFF.

This clonotype was detected a few times. This sequence joins TRBV7-2 and TRBJ2-1; the match to TRBD2 covers 7 bases. J gave up 2 bases and V 4 bases, and 5 bases lay outside the gene matches. The CDR3 extends over 15 amino acids. The germline gives CDR1 SGHTA, CDR2 FQGNSA. The CDR3 loop reads CASSSATSTYNEQFF. The CDR3 DNA is TGTGCCAGCAGCTCCGCGACTAGCACCTACAATGAGCAGTTCTTC. The full variable domain, with the rest looked up from reference TRBV7-2 and TRBJ2-1, is GAGVSQSPSNKVTEKGKDVELRCDPISGHTALYWYRQSLGQGLEFLIYFQGNSAPDKSGLPSDRFSAERTGGSVSTLTIQRTQQEDSAVYLCASSSATSTYNEQFFGPGTRLTVL.

In this sample, this clonotype turned up once. CDR3 residues: CASAQTELQPQHF. The CDR3 bases are TGTGCTAGTGCCCAGACAGAATTACAGCCCCAGCATTTT. The chain carries TRBV12-5 and TRBJ1-5; a possible D gene is TRBD1 (5 bases). The CDR3 runs 13 residues. Trimming took 7 bases from V and 7 from J, leaving 14 bases between them. CDR1 LGHNT and CDR2 FRNRAP come from the germline V gene.

The V gene is TRBV9, the J gene TRBJ2-6; D is ambiguous. This CDR3 has 13 amino acids. With 0 bases removed from V and 4 bases from J, the gap between germline ends came to 2 bases. In germline, CDR1 is SGDLS, CDR2 YYNGEE. The CDR3 loop reads CASSVGGANVLTF. CDR3 DNA: TGTGCCAGCAGCGTAGGAGGGGCCAACGTCCTGACTTTC.

By share, this clonotype ranks as medium-sized. CDR3 sequence reads: CASSPIGSLWGYTF. Here the CDR3 DNA reads TGTGCCAGCAGCCCGATCGGGTCCTTGTGGGGCTACACCTTC. V is TRBV7-2 and J is TRBJ1-2; the D is unclear. Trimming cost V 5 bases and J 8 bases, with 18 bases left between them. The CDR3 is 14 residues long. Germline V gives CDR1 SGHTA, CDR2 FQGNSA.

In this sample, this clonotype turned up once. The chain combines TRBV27 with TRBJ2-1, with 12 nucleotides matching TRBD1. The CDR3 length is 17 residues. Germline trimming cut 6 bases from V and 7 bases from J; bases unmatched to any gene: 13. Germline CDR1 is MNHEY and CDR2 is SMNVEV (reference sequence). The CDR3 sequence is CASRPAGQGALGNEQFF. The CDR3 DNA reads TGTGCCAGCAGACCTGCGGGACAGGGGGCGCTGGGGAATGAGCAGTTCTTC.

This clonotype rates as medium-sized. The CDR3 loop reads CASSYSSRPEGYTF. The DNA for the CDR3 is TGTGCCAGCAGTTACTCGTCCCGCCCTGAAGGCTACACCTTC. The genes are TRBV6-5 and TRBJ1-2, with D uncertain. Germline CDR1 is MNHEY and CDR2 is SVGAGI. This CDR3 has 14 residues. The V end was cut by 0 bases, the J end by 8 bases, with 13 bases between.

The chain combines TRBV5-1 with TRBJ2-1; TRBD2 matches at 8 bases. The CDR3 has 15 residues. V gave up 4 bases and J gave up 7 bases; unmatched junction bases: 10. In germline, CDR1 is SGHRS, CDR2 YFSETQ. The CDR3 DNA is TGCGCCAGCAGCACCTTAGCGGGAAGGTCAAATGAGCAGTTCTTC. Translation gives CASSTLAGRSNEQFF.